This T cell receptor (beta chain) stems from a study of shared clonotypes between healthy human individuals. Method: immunoSEQ multiplex PCR; TCRdb's copy keeps in-frame clones and lacks some. The sample shows about 1.9 million clones, roughly 95% of them seen only once. The naive CD8 population came from CD45RO-negative cells selected for CCR7, without terminally differentiated effector memory CD45RA+ cells. Losses at the gene ends were 4 bases for V and 5 bases for J; bases not matched to a gene: 14. This CDR3 is 17 amino acids long. Germline loops: CDR1 MNHEY, CDR2 SMNVEV (reference sequence). The origin of this receptor is a man between 18 and 35 years old in good health. Some clones in this sample may be carry-over from other donors' samples. This chain connects TRBV27 to TRBJ2-1; 7 bases match TRBD2. The specimen was naive CD8+ T cells from PBMCs. The CDR3 protein is CASSSPLAGYAHNEQFF. The CDR3 coding sequence is TGTGCCAGCAGTTCCCCCTTAGCGGGTTATGCACACAATGAGCAGTTCTTC.